Presented here are 8 T cell receptor beta chains from one specimen sequenced in a study of blood T cell repertoires in COVID-19. Clones were read by immunoSEQ multiplex PCR, and TCRdb kept only the in-frame ones, dropping some. The top ten clones hold roughly 8.2% of a sample with 68,000 or so clones, 85% to 90% of them seen once. Sequenced input: peripheral blood. The receptor set was obtained from a man aged 50-60 years with active COVID-19.

This clone has a handful of counts. The chain combines TRBV6-2 or TRBV6-3 with TRBJ2-2; D gene ambiguous. CDR1 is MNHEY and CDR2 is SVGEGT in the germline V gene. The V end was cut by 5 bases, the J end by 9 bases, with 10 bases between. This CDR3 spans 12 amino acids. The CDR3 region has the DNA TGTGCCAGCAGTCCGATTAGCTGGGAGCTGTTTTTT. Its translation is CASSPISWELFF.

This clone was recorded only once. The gene calls are TRBV6-5 and TRBJ1-2; D gene ambiguous. Trimming took 10 bases from V and 5 from J, leaving 17 bases between them. Germline assignment: CDR1 MNHEY and CDR2 SVGAGI. The CDR3 runs 13 residues. The CDR3 nucleotides are TGTGCCACTTCTCCCGAAGCTCAATATGGCTACACCTTC. Protein: CATSPEAQYGYTF.

The chain joins TRBV6-5 to TRBJ1-4, with D possibly matching TRBD1 (6 bases). CDR1 and CDR2 (germline): MNHEY, SVGAGI. The CDR3 extends over 14 amino acids. Trimming took off 6 bases at V and 0 bases at J, with 8 bases between the two ends. In nucleotides, the CDR3 is TGTGCCAGCAGGGACAGAGCAACTAATGAAAAACTGTTTTTT. Residues: CASRDRATNEKLFF.

The chain combines TRBV5-5 with TRBJ1-2; D is undetermined. V lost 2 bases to trimming and J lost 7 bases, with 9 bases between them. The length of the CDR3 is 12 residues. Germline CDR1 SGHKS, CDR2 YYEKEE (reference sequence). The CDR3 nucleotides read TGTGCCAGCAGCTTTTTGGGAGGTGGCTACACCTTC. Translation gives CASSFLGGGYTF.

This clone was detected only once. The gene calls are TRBV15 and TRBJ2-7; TRBD1 aligns across 8 bases. The germline V gene encodes CDR1 LNHNV and CDR2 YYDKDF (reference sequence). CDR3 size: 15 residues. The V segment lost 1 base and the J segment 3 bases; nucleotides outside the gene matches: 5. The CDR3 spells CATSRGGQESYEQYF. The CDR3 nucleotides read TGTGCCACCAGCAGAGGGGGACAGGAGAGCTACGAGCAGTACTTC.

V is TRBV5-8 and J is TRBJ2-3; D is perhaps TRBD2 (6 bases). Germline V lookup: CDR1 SGHTS, CDR2 YDEGEE. The CDR3 has 13 amino acids. The V gene lost 8 bases and the J gene lost 14 bases, with 24 bases spanning the gap. CDR3 protein: CASENLEGPMGYF. DNA of the CDR3: TGTGCCAGTGAAAACTTGGAGGGTCCGATGGGGTATTTT.

This chain uses TRBV7-3 with TRBJ2-1; 9 positions agree with TRBD1. CDR1 is SGHTA, CDR2 FQGTGA, per germline. The CDR3 has 14 amino acids. Trimming took 5 bases from V and 10 from J; bases not matched to a gene: 9. CDR3 in amino acids: CASSPGTGSLEQFF. The CDR3, as DNA: TGTGCCAGCAGCCCCGGGACAGGGTCGTTGGAGCAGTTCTTC. Combining the CDR3 with reference TRBV7-3 and TRBJ2-1 gives the whole variable domain GAGVSQTPSNKVTEKGKYVELRCDPISGHTALYWYRQSLGQGPEFLIYFQGTGAADDSGLPNDRFFAVRPEGSVSTLKIQRTERGDSAVYLCASSPGTGSLEQFFGPGTRLTVL.

The CDR3 reads CASSYRTGEWSNQPQHF. CDR3 coding DNA: TGTGCCAGCAGTTACAGGACAGGGGAATGGAGCAATCAGCCCCAGCATTTT. V is TRBV6-2 or TRBV6-3 and J is TRBJ1-5; TRBD1 matches 9 bases. CDR1 MNHEY and CDR2 SVGEGT come from the germline V gene. V shed 2 bases and J 1 base; nucleotides not matched to a gene: 6. The CDR3 length is 17 residues.